A single sample is the source of the 25 T cell receptor beta chains below, sequenced in a study of blood T cell repertoires in COVID-19. Using immunoSEQ multiplex PCR, the repertoire was profiled, and TCRdb retains in-frame clones only, with some absent. Among about 190,000 clones listed, around 80% were seen once. The sequenced sample was peripheral blood. All receptors derive from a man between 60 and 70 years old with acute or convalescent COVID-19.

This chain links TRBV1 with TRBJ1-5; the table's D call TRBD1 went unverified against the DNA. TRBV1 constitutes a pseudogene. The CDR3 is 19 residues long. DNA of the CDR3: TGCACCAGCAGCCAAGATGGCAGGGGGGACCTATATAGCAATCAGCCCCAGCATTTT. Its translation: CTSSQDGRGDLYSNQPQHF.

This sequence joins TRBV19 and TRBJ2-1, with unresolved D. The germline V gene encodes CDR1 LNHDA and CDR2 SQIVND (reference sequence). This CDR3 region has 16 residues. Trimming removed 3 bases at V and 0 bases at J, with 12 bases between. In nucleotides, the CDR3 is TGTGCCAGTAGTATCGGCGGATCGGGCTCCTACAATGAGCAGTTCTTC. It codes for CASSIGGSGSYNEQFF.

The chain uses TRBV21-1 and TRBJ1-5; the D call in the table, TRBD1, was not verified against the DNA. TRBV21-1 is deemed a pseudogene. CDR3 size: 17 residues. The CDR3 is CASNLPTGEEIDQPQHF. The CDR3 coding sequence is TGTGCCAGCAACCTACCTACAGGGGAAGAAATTGATCAGCCCCAGCATTTT.

The V gene is TRBV4-3, the J gene TRBJ1-2; D call uncertain. Germline loops: CDR1 LGHNA, CDR2 YSLEER. The CDR3 has 14 amino acids. V was cut by 4 bases and J by 4 bases, with 13 bases left in between. DNA of the CDR3: TGCGCCAGCAGCCCTGAAGTAAGTAGCTATGGCTACACCTTC. Protein: CASSPEVSSYGYTF.

This chain joins TRBV3-1 (or the pseudogene TRBV3-2) and TRBJ1-2, with D possibly being TRBD1 (6 bases). V gave up 4 bases and J gave up 5 bases, with 17 bases separating them. Germline V gene lookup returns CDR1 LGHDT and CDR2 YNNKEL (reference sequence). This CDR3 region has 15 residues. The CDR3 DNA reads as TGTGCCAGCAGCCCACTAGGACAGATTGGATATGGCTACACCTTC. Its protein product is CASSPLGQIGYGYTF.

This clone was seen a single time. The genes are TRBV7-2 and TRBJ2-7, with 9 bases fitting TRBD2. Losses at the gene ends were 6 bases for V and 6 bases for J; bases not matched to a gene: 9. From germline, CDR1 is SGHTA and CDR2 FQGNSA. The CDR3 is 14 amino acids. The CDR3 nucleotides read TGTGCCAGCAGACCCGGGACTAGCAACGGCGAGCAGTACTTC. Translation: CASRPGTSNGEQYF.

The chain links TRBV28 to TRBJ2-1; 11 positions agree with TRBD2. The germline gives CDR1 MDHEN, CDR2 SYDVKM. V lost 7 bases to trimming and J lost 4 bases; unmatched junction nucleotides: 3. CDR3 length: 14 amino acids. The DNA for the CDR3 is TGTGCCAGCACTCTAGCGGGAGGATACAATGAGCAGTTCTTC. Translated: CASTLAGGYNEQFF.

The V and J genes are TRBV6-5 and TRBJ1-2; weak D call: TRBD1 (5 bases). Trimming took off 5 bases at V and 8 bases at J, with 12 bases between the two ends. Germline CDR1 reads MNHEY; CDR2 reads SVGAGI. CDR3 length: 12 residues. Written as DNA, the CDR3 is TGTGCCAGCAGTCCAAACAGGCTCGGCTACACCTTC. It yields the protein CASSPNRLGYTF.

V is TRBV10-1 and J is TRBJ2-3; D gene unclear. The CDR3 is 14 amino acids. Germline CDR1 reads WNHNN; CDR2 reads SYGVQD (reference sequence). The ends were cut back, 5 bases at V and 2 bases at J, with 11 bases in the middle. CDR3 protein: CASSCQRDTDTQYF. CDR3 coding DNA: TGCGCCAGCAGTTGTCAGCGTGACACAGATACGCAGTATTTT.

The chain couples TRBV7-3 to TRBJ2-1, with 7 positions matching TRBD2. V shed 5 bases and J 4 bases; nucleotides not matched to a gene: 8. Per germline, CDR1 SGHTA and CDR2 FQGTGA. CDR3 length: 15 amino acids. CDR3 nucleotides: TGTGCCAGCAGCCCAGTCGGGGGGAATTACAATGAGCAGTTCTTC. It codes for CASSPVGGNYNEQFF.

This clone was observed once. The chain carries TRBV9 and TRBJ2-1; 13 bases map to TRBD2. Germline V gene lookup returns CDR1 SGDLS and CDR2 YYNGEE. CDR3 length: 17 residues. After removal of 4 bases from V and 6 bases from J, the junction contained 10 bases not matched to a gene. As DNA, the CDR3 is TGTGCCAGCAGCTCCAACCTCGGACTAGCGGGGGTCAATGAGCAGTTCTTC. As protein: CASSSNLGLAGVNEQFF. The full variable domain, in which reference TRBV9 and TRBJ2-1 provide the parts outside the CDR3, is DSGVTQTPKHLITATGQRVTLRCSPRSGDLSVYWYQQSLDQGLQFLIQYYNGEERAKGNILERFSAQQFPDLHSELNLSSLELGDSALYFCASSSNLGLAGVNEQFFGPGTRLTVL.

This clone has a single count. The gene calls are TRBV19 and TRBJ2-7; 9 nucleotides agree with TRBD1. CDR1 is LNHDA and CDR2 is SQIVND in the germline V gene (reference sequence). The junction had 9 bases not matched to a gene; V was cut back by 0 bases and J by 3 bases. The CDR3 covers 17 residues. The CDR3 DNA reads as TGTGCCAGTAGTATAGATTCGGGACAGGGCTTTGGCTACGAGCAGTACTTC. Protein: CASSIDSGQGFGYEQYF. The entire variable domain, with the rest obtained from reference TRBV19 and TRBJ2-7, is as follows: DGGITQSPKYLFRKEGQNVTLSCEQNLNHDAMYWYRQDPGQGLRLIYYSQIVNDFQKGDIAEGYSVSREKKESFPLTVTSAQKNPTAFYLCASSIDSGQGFGYEQYFGPGTRLTVT.

The chain joins TRBV19 to TRBJ1-5, with 9 bases that match TRBD1. This CDR3 spans 15 amino acids. Looked up from germline, CDR1 is LNHDA and CDR2 is SQIVND (reference sequence). Trimming at V came to 7 bases and at J to 4 bases, leaving 8 bases not matched to a gene. DNA for the CDR3: TGTGCCAGTATTTTGGGACAGGGTCGAAATCAGCCCCAGCATTTT. Protein sequence: CASILGQGRNQPQHF.

The CDR3: CASGGTGGQPQHF. The DNA of the CDR3 is TGTGCCAGCGGTGGGACAGGGGGTCAGCCCCAGCATTTT. V gene TRBV2 combines with J gene TRBJ1-5; 11 bases are a match to TRBD1. This CDR3 contains 13 residues. Germline V gene sequence: CDR1 SNHLY, CDR2 FYNNEI. V was clipped by 8 bases and J by 6 bases; unmatched bases: 3. The whole variable domain, filled in from reference TRBV2 and TRBJ1-5, reads EPEVTQTPSHQVTQMGQEVILRCVPISNHLYFYWYRQILGQKVEFLVSFYNNEISEKSEIFDDQFSVERPDGSNFTLKIRSTKLEDSAMYFCASGGTGGQPQHFGDGTRLSIL.

This clone occurred a few times. The rearrangement uses TRBV7-2 and TRBJ1-1, with TRBD1 matching over 8 bases. Per the germline V gene, CDR1 is SGHTA and CDR2 is FQGNSA. CDR3 length: 14 amino acids. The J segment lost 7 bases and the V segment lost 4 bases, leaving 8 bases of the junction unmatched. Here the CDR3 DNA reads TGTGCCAGCAGCTGGACGGGGACAGGAGGTGAAGCTTTCTTT. Residues: CASSWTGTGGEAFF. Drawing the rest from reference TRBV7-2 and TRBJ1-1, the complete variable domain is GAGVSQSPSNKVTEKGKDVELRCDPISGHTALYWYRQSLGQGLEFLIYFQGNSAPDKSGLPSDRFSAERTGGSVSTLTIQRTQQEDSAVYLCASSWTGTGGEAFFGQGTRLTVV.

This clone was recorded a few times. This rearrangement joins TRBV5-1 to TRBJ1-2; D gene ambiguous. Trimming took off 0 bases at V and 8 bases at J, with 11 bases between the two ends. Germline V gene data show CDR1 as SGHRS and CDR2 as YFSETQ. The CDR3 sequence is 13 residues long. CDR3 nucleotides: TGCGCCAGCAGCTTGGATACGGGTTTGGGCTACACCTTC. Translation: CASSLDTGLGYTF.

The chain uses TRBV11-2 and TRBJ2-3; D uncertain. Trimming left V 0 bases short and J 7 bases short, with 8 bases between. The length of the CDR3 is 13 residues. From germline, CDR1 is SGHAT and CDR2 FQNNGV. CDR3 DNA sequence: TGTGCCAGCAGCTTAGACCGAACAAATACGCAGTATTTT. Translated: CASSLDRTNTQYF.

This sequence joins TRBV6-2 or TRBV6-3 and TRBJ1-2; 7 bases fit TRBD1. J gave up 3 bases and V 6 bases, and 13 bases lay outside the gene matches. Germline CDR1 is MNHEY and CDR2 is SVGEGT. The CDR3 has 16 amino acids. The CDR3 protein is CASSYQATGTDYGYTF. The CDR3 DNA reads as TGTGCCAGCAGCTATCAGGCGACCGGGACAGACTATGGCTACACCTTC.

The chain has TRBV19 and TRBJ2-7; 10 bases match TRBD1. V shed 2 bases and J 5 bases; nucleotides not matched to a gene: 9. The V gene's germline CDR1 is LNHDA and CDR2 SQIVND (reference sequence). There are 16 residues in the CDR3. CDR3 DNA: TGTGCCAGTAGTATACGGGACAGGGGCGTACTTCACGAGCAGTACTTC. It codes for CASSIRDRGVLHEQYF. The full variable domain, completed using reference TRBV19 and TRBJ2-7, is DGGITQSPKYLFRKEGQNVTLSCEQNLNHDAMYWYRQDPGQGLRLIYYSQIVNDFQKGDIAEGYSVSREKKESFPLTVTSAQKNPTAFYLCASSIRDRGVLHEQYFGPGTRLTVT.

The rearrangement links TRBV19 to TRBJ2-6; perhaps TRBD2 as D (6 bases). V lost 3 bases to trimming and J lost 0 bases, with 24 bases between them. The CDR3 loop spans 21 amino acids. Germline CDR1 is LNHDA and CDR2 is SQIVND (reference sequence). The CDR3 bases are TGTGCCAGTAGTATTCTCTTATTGGAGGGTCTAAGCCTCTCTGGGGCCAACGTCCTGACTTTC. This gives the protein CASSILLLEGLSLSGANVLTF.

The chain uses TRBV10-3 and TRBJ2-1, with 10 bases aligning to TRBD2. The CDR3 is 15 amino acids. The trim removed 4 bases at V and 7 bases at J, leaving 7 bases unmatched. Germline loops: CDR1 ENHRY, CDR2 SYGVKD. The CDR3 here is CAISGAGGPRNEQFF. The CDR3 DNA sequence: TGTGCCATCAGTGGAGCGGGAGGGCCCAGGAATGAGCAGTTCTTC.

CDR3 nucleotide sequence: TGCGCCAGCAGCCAGGGGACAGGGACTAACTATGGCTACACCTTC. Translated: CASSQGTGTNYGYTF. The chain couples TRBV4-3 to TRBJ1-2; 9 nucleotides line up with TRBD1. Germline assignment: CDR1 LGHNA and CDR2 YSLEER. J lost 0 bases, V lost 3 bases, and 2 bases had no gene match. The CDR3 length is 15 residues.

The J gene is TRBJ1-2, the V gene TRBV27, with TRBD1 matching over 8 bases. This CDR3 has 15 amino acids. Trimming at V came to 1 base and at J to 3 bases, leaving 4 bases not matched to a gene. Germline V CDR1 and CDR2: MNHEY, SMNVEV (reference sequence). The CDR3 loop reads CASSLYSGGDYGYTF. Here the CDR3 DNA reads TGTGCCAGCAGTTTATATTCAGGGGGCGACTATGGCTACACCTTC.

This clone was counted a few times. The chain is built from TRBV12-3 or TRBV12-4 and TRBJ1-3; D is unresolved. The V end was cut by 9 bases, the J end by 9 bases, with 12 bases between. The CDR3 is 11 amino acids. The CDR3 spells CASSTGGTIYF. The CDR3 nucleotides are TGTGCCAGTAGTACGGGAGGCACCATATATTTT.

As to this clone: The germline gene is not matched at one end of the junction; a read error may be the cause. V is TRBV30 and J is TRBJ1-5; 7 bases match TRBD1. Germline lookup yields CDR1 GTSNPN and CDR2 SVGIG (reference sequence). The CDR3 has 15 residues. CDR3 in DNA: TGTGCCTGGAGCTCAGGGGGGCCGCCGAATCGGCCCCAGCATTTT. Translating it yields CAWSSGGPPNRPQHF.